The 21 T cell receptor beta chains below were found in one sample sequenced in a study of identical twins. TCRdb ran MiXCR on the 5' RACE reads and lists one entry per CDR3 protein. The sample yields roughly 720,000 distinct CDR3 sequences, 18% seen once. This sample was shared with a second study, whose subject was T cells expressing NK-cell markers.

Material: PBMCs. The source is a woman aged 18 to 35 in good health.

V is TRBV5-6 and J is TRBJ2-4; possibly TRBD1 for D (5 bases). The CDR3 consists of 12 residues. Germline V lookup: CDR1 SGHDT, CDR2 YYEEEE. V lost 2 bases, J lost 9 bases, and 9 bases lay in between. The CDR3 coding sequence is TGTGCCAGCAGCTTCCGACAGAGCATTCAGTACTTC. Its translation: CASSFRQSIQYF. Full variable domain (rest looked up from reference TRBV5-6 and TRBJ2-4): DAGVTQSPTHLIKTRGQQVTLRCSPKSGHDTVSWYQQALGQGPQFIFQYYEEEERQRGNFPDRFSGHQFPNYSSELNVNALLLGDSALYLCASSFRQSIQYFGAGTRLSVL.

In its sample, this clonotype was seen a few times. The chain combines TRBV12-3 or TRBV12-4 with TRBJ2-1; D tentatively reads TRBD1 or TRBD2 (5 bases each). There are 15 residues in the CDR3. The V end was cut by 2 bases, the J end by 4 bases, with 12 bases between. CDR3 coding DNA: TGTGCCAGCAGTTTACAGTGGGGACCTTACAATGAGCAGTTCTTC. It encodes CASSLQWGPYNEQFF.

In this sample, this clonotype turned up a few times. J is TRBJ2-1 and V is TRBV6-5; D not resolved. Per germline, CDR1 MNHEY and CDR2 SVGAGI. The V gene lost 6 bases and the J gene lost 7 bases, with 10 bases spanning the gap. This CDR3 comprises 12 residues. CDR3 residues: CASRNPGNEQFF. Written as DNA, the CDR3 is TGTGCCAGCAGGAACCCTGGGAATGAGCAGTTCTTC.

V usage is TRBV6-1 and J usage is TRBJ2-1; the match to TRBD2 covers 7 bases. The germline V gene has CDR1 MNHNS and CDR2 SASEGT. This CDR3 is built from 15 residues. Unmatched junction bases numbered 11, after V lost 4 bases and J lost 8 bases. CDR3 nucleotides: TGTGCCAGCAGTGGGCGGGAGAGAGGTGCGTATGAGCAGTTCTTC. Its protein is CASSGRERGAYEQFF.

The chain has TRBV7-2 and TRBJ2-2, with D possibly matching TRBD2 (5 bases). V gave up 4 bases and J gave up 6 bases, with 18 bases separating them. This CDR3 comprises 16 residues. CDR1 and CDR2 from the germline V gene are SGHTA and FQGNSA. The CDR3 reads CASSSPRTRKSGELFF. The CDR3 DNA reads TGTGCCAGCAGCTCCCCCCGGACTCGAAAGTCCGGGGAGCTGTTTTTT.

V usage is TRBV27 and J usage is TRBJ1-6; the D gene is possibly TRBD1 (5 bases). This CDR3 is built from 17 residues. The V and J ends lost 3 bases and 9 bases respectively, with 21 bases between them. The germline gives CDR1 MNHEY, CDR2 SMNVEV (reference sequence). The CDR3 nucleotides read TGTGCCAGCAGTTTCGAGATTGGTGTGGGACGAAGTTCACCCCTCCACTTT. Translating gives CASSFEIGVGRSSPLHF.

This clonotype occurred a few times. The CDR3, as DNA: TGTGCCTGCGGCACTAGCGGGAGTCGGACAGATACGCAGTATTTT. This codes for CACGTSGSRTDTQYF. The chain has TRBV2 and TRBJ2-3; 11 bases are a match to TRBD2. Germline loops: CDR1 SNHLY, CDR2 FYNNEI. The CDR3 extends over 15 amino acids. The trim removed 11 bases at V and 3 bases at J, leaving 10 bases unmatched.

The chain employs TRBV12-3 or TRBV12-4 and TRBJ2-7, with 12 positions matching TRBD2. Trimming cost V 6 bases and J 5 bases; bases outside gene matches: 11. CDR3 length: 16 residues. The CDR3 loop reads CASSRLLAGGIDEQYF. As DNA, the CDR3 is TGTGCCAGCAGCCGACTCCTAGCGGGGGGGATCGACGAGCAGTACTTC.

J is TRBJ1-1 and V is TRBV5-1; D ambiguous. Per the germline V gene, CDR1 is SGHRS and CDR2 is YFSETQ. There are 17 residues in the CDR3. V was shortened by 3 bases and J by 0 bases, with 18 bases between the two germline ends. The CDR3 reads CASSYLFQPSMNTEAFF. The DNA for the CDR3 is TGCGCCAGCAGCTACCTCTTTCAACCGTCGATGAACACTGAAGCTTTCTTT.

This clonotype appeared a few times. This rearrangement joins TRBV18 to TRBJ1-2; D is perhaps TRBD1 (5 bases). Deletions cut 4 bases from V and 0 bases from J, with 9 bases between. The germline CDR1 and CDR2 sequences are KGHSH and LQKENI. This CDR3 is 14 amino acids long. The CDR3 nucleotides read TGTGCCAGCTCACTATCGACAGCTAACTATGGCTACACCTTC. Its protein product is CASSLSTANYGYTF.

A few counts support this clonotype. This chain links TRBV7-9 with TRBJ1-4, with D tentatively TRBD1 (5 bases). This CDR3 contains 12 residues. Between the trimmed V and J ends, which lost 6 bases and 8 bases, there was a span of 10 bases. Germline loops: CDR1 SEHNR, CDR2 FQNEAQ (reference sequence). CDR3 sequence: CASRAGREKLFF. DNA of the CDR3: TGTGCCAGCAGAGCGGGACGCGAAAAACTGTTTTTT.

Details on this clonotype: One end of the junction fails to match germline, which may point to a read error. The V call is TRBV9, the J call TRBJ1-3; D is unresolved. This CDR3 contains 13 residues. Germline V gene lookup returns CDR1 SGDLS and CDR2 YYNGEE. CDR3 in DNA: TGTGCCAGCAGCAGTTCGGGTGGAGACACCATATATTTT. Encoded protein: CASSSSGGDTIYF. Using reference TRBV9 and TRBJ1-3 for the parts outside the CDR3, the full variable domain is DSGVTQTPKHLITATGQRVTLRCSPRSGDLSVYWYQQSLDQGLQFLIQYYNGEERAKGNILERFSAQQFPDLHSELNLSSLELGDSALYFCASSSSGGDTIYFGEGSWLTVV.

The rearrangement uses TRBV20-1 and TRBJ2-2, with a weak D call TRBD2 (5 bases). The V end lost 4 bases, the J end lost 4 bases, and 10 bases lay between the germline ends. The CDR3 covers 13 residues. Germline V lookup: CDR1 DFQATT, CDR2 SNEGSKA (reference sequence). The CDR3 DNA reads TGCAGTGCTAAGGAGGTTGTCACCGGGGAGCTGTTTTTT. Translated: CSAKEVVTGELFF.

The chain has TRBV29-1 and TRBJ2-3; 12 positions match TRBD2. Germline V gene data show CDR1 as SQVTM and CDR2 as ANQGSEA. Trimming removed 4 bases from V and 4 bases from J; junction bases left unmatched: 6. The CDR3 length is 15 residues. CDR3 DNA: TGCAGCGTTGCTCTAGCGGGAGGGGGCCCAGATACGCAGTATTTT. It is translated as CSVALAGGGPDTQYF.

This clonotype was picked up a small number of times. The rearrangement uses TRBV7-3 and TRBJ2-3, with TRBD2 identical over 8 bases. Trimming cost V 6 bases and J 4 bases; bases outside gene matches: 9. Germline values: CDR1 SGHTA, CDR2 FQGTGA. CDR3 length equals 15 residues. The CDR3 sequence: CASSNGRGTSDTQYF. CDR3 coding DNA: TGTGCCAGCAGTAACGGGAGGGGCACTTCAGATACGCAGTATTTT. The whole variable domain, remainder taken from reference TRBV7-3 and TRBJ2-3, is GAGVSQTPSNKVTEKGKYVELRCDPISGHTALYWYRQSLGQGPEFLIYFQGTGAADDSGLPNDRFFAVRPEGSVSTLKIQRTERGDSAVYLCASSNGRGTSDTQYFGPGTRLTVL.

This clonotype was detected only a few times. This sequence joins TRBV29-1 and TRBJ1-2; D call uncertain. CDR1 and CDR2 (germline): SQVTM, ANQGSEA. V lost 4 bases and J 1 base, leaving 10 bases between the germline ends. The CDR3 consists of 13 residues. In DNA, the CDR3 is TGCAGCGTTGGCGTACAGATTAACTATGGCTACACCTTC. Translation gives CSVGVQINYGYTF.

The chain is built from TRBV11-1 and TRBJ1-2; TRBD1 matches 7 bases. The germline gives CDR1 SGHAT, CDR2 FQDESV (reference sequence). CDR3 length: 18 amino acids. Germline trimming cut 5 bases from V and 4 bases from J; bases unmatched to any gene: 19. CDR3 coding DNA: TGTGCCAGCAGCCCAGAGACCTGGCCAGGGGGTTCGAGCTATGGCTACACCTTC. Encoded protein: CASSPETWPGGSSYGYTF. The full variable domain, rest sourced from reference TRBV11-1 and TRBJ1-2, is EAEVAQSPRYKITEKSQAVAFWCDPISGHATLYWYRQILGQGPELLVQFQDESVVDDSQLPKDRFSAERLKGVDSTLKIQPAELGDSAMYLCASSPETWPGGSSYGYTFGSGTRLTVV.

CDR3 residues: CASSPVAGSFTEQYF. The CDR3 DNA is TGTGCCAGCTCACCTGTGGCAGGGTCATTCACAGAGCAGTACTTC. The chain is built from TRBV18 and TRBJ2-7, with D perhaps matching TRBD1 (5 bases). The CDR3 has 15 amino acids. Trimming removed 3 bases from V and 7 bases from J, with 19 bases in between. The germline CDR1 and CDR2 sequences are KGHSH and LQKENI.

The sample holds many counts of this clonotype. The chain couples TRBV12-3 or TRBV12-4 to TRBJ1-3; D ambiguous. The CDR3 is 16 amino acids. V lost 5 bases and J 2 bases, leaving 16 bases between the germline ends. CDR3 DNA sequence: TGTGCCAGCAGTAACTCTCAGGAAAGCACTGGAAACACCATATATTTT. Amino acids: CASSNSQESTGNTIYF.

V gene TRBV7-8 combines with J gene TRBJ2-3; D assignment may be TRBD1 or TRBD2 (5 bases each). Trimming cost V 0 bases and J 2 bases, with 9 bases left between them. CDR3 length: 15 amino acids. Germline V gene data show CDR1 as SGHVS and CDR2 as FQNEAQ. This CDR3 is CASSLAEGTTDTQYF. The DNA of the CDR3 is TGTGCCAGCAGCTTAGCAGAAGGGACCACAGATACGCAGTATTTT.

This chain uses TRBV11-2 with TRBJ2-7; the D is unclear. Per the germline V gene, CDR1 is SGHAT and CDR2 is FQNNGV. There are 15 residues in the CDR3. With 1 base removed from V and 2 bases from J, the gap between germline ends came to 12 bases. CDR3 amino acids: CASSLVRTDTYEQYF. In DNA form, the CDR3 reads TGTGCCAGCAGCTTAGTGCGCACCGATACCTACGAGCAGTACTTC.